This T cell receptor beta chain was found in a study of cytomegalovirus exposure and HLA in healthy donors. Across the study: Previous work identified 90 million to 130 million unique TCR beta sequences from around 200 million T cells. Within the Caucasian-associated ancestry cluster were roughly 81% of the roughly 400 genotyped donors. Overall study results and limits: In a later analysis, at a false discovery rate of 0.05, under 20,000 TCR beta sequences were associated with HLA alleles. Information on immune exposure was restricted to one variable (CMV serostatus).

This clone was picked up one time. The antigen is undetermined. Germline lookup yields CDR1 MGHRA and CDR2 YSYEKL. The CDR3 is made up of 15 amino acids. Trimming left V 2 bases short and J 0 bases short, with 8 bases between. The PCR employed 60 Vbeta primers together with 13 Jbeta primers. Here immunoSEQ multiplex PCR was the method, and the copy in TCRdb shows in-frame clones only, minus some. The sample lists about 260,000 clones, roughly 70% occurring once. This chain connects TRBV4-1 to TRBJ1-3; a weak D match, TRBD1 (5 bases). The sample comprised PBMCs. This TCR derives from a female donor in good health and CMV-seronegative. CDR3 sequence (DNA): TGCGCCAGCAGCCAAAGGCAGGGCTCTGGAAACACCATATATTTT. It yields the protein CASSQRQGSGNTIYF.